Each of the 11 T cell receptor beta chains below was sequenced from the same sample in a study of cytomegalovirus exposure and HLA in healthy donors (dated by TCRdb to about 2017). The method was the immunoSEQ multiplex PCR assay. The clones in this table, taken by TCRdb from immuneACCESS, are in-frame only. Not every clone is retained; where verified, under half of the shortfall comes from an unresolved V gene, and the cause of the rest is unknown. The sample includes more than 85,000 clones, with roughly 90% observed a single time. About 2% of the sample goes to the ten largest clones. Input material: PBMCs. These receptors were collected from a woman aged 18-29 years in good health and CMV-seronegative.

This chain connects TRBV9 to TRBJ2-5; D call uncertain. The CDR3 length is 15 residues. Germline V gene data show CDR1 as SGDLS and CDR2 as YYNGEE. Trimming cost V 0 bases and J 5 bases, with 14 bases left between them. CDR3 nucleotides: TGTGCCAGCAGCGTAGATCCTAGAATTAGTGAGACCCAGTACTTC. Translation: CASSVDPRISETQYF.

The J gene is TRBJ1-1, the V gene TRBV4-2, with D uncertain. CDR3 size: 15 residues. V lost 4 bases, J lost 4 bases, and 16 bases lay in between. Germline-derived CDR1 and CDR2 are LGHNA and YNFKEQ. The CDR3 reads CASSPRWALGTEAFF. CDR3 in DNA: TGTGCCAGCAGCCCGCGATGGGCGTTGGGCACTGAAGCTTTCTTT.

The chain is built from TRBV5-1 and TRBJ1-5, with D uncertain. The CDR3 spans 13 residues. The germline V gene encodes CDR1 SGHRS and CDR2 YFSETQ. V lost 0 bases and J lost 4, with 5 bases in between. The CDR3 spells CASSLGQNQPQHF. CDR3 coding DNA: TGCGCCAGCAGCTTGGGGCAGAATCAGCCCCAGCATTTT.

This clone has just one count. This chain joins TRBV5-1 and TRBJ2-4, with 10 bases aligning to TRBD1. The CDR3 extends over 18 amino acids. V trimming: 3 bases; J trimming: 0 bases; junction bases outside the gene matches: 9. Germline CDR1 reads SGHRS; CDR2 reads YFSETQ. CDR3 nucleotide sequence: TGCGCCAGCAGCTCCGGGACAGGGGCATGGGGAGCCAAAAACATTCAGTACTTC. Translated: CASSSGTGAWGAKNIQYF.

CDR3 sequence reads: CASSPGTGYKQFF. The CDR3 DNA sequence: TGTGCCAGCAGTCCCGGGACAGGGTATAAGCAGTTCTTC. The chain joins TRBV27 to TRBJ2-1; 9 bases match TRBD1. The junction had 7 bases not matched to a gene; V was cut back by 5 bases and J by 11 bases. The germline V gene encodes CDR1 MNHEY and CDR2 SMNVEV (reference sequence). This CDR3 spans 13 amino acids.

This clone was detected only once. The gene calls are TRBV7-2 and TRBJ2-1, with no clear D. The CDR3 has 13 amino acids. Trimming cost V 1 base and J 13 bases, with 14 bases left between them. Germline V CDR1 and CDR2: SGHTA, FQGNSA. The CDR3 is CASSLELTRLQFF. The CDR3 DNA reads as TGTGCCAGCAGCTTAGAGCTTACCCGCCTACAGTTCTTC.

V and J are TRBV14 and TRBJ2-2; TRBD1 is a possible D gene (6 bases). Trimming pared 0 bases from V and 2 bases from J, leaving 10 bases between. The CDR3 runs to 16 residues. From germline, CDR1 is SGHDN and CDR2 FVKESK. The CDR3 DNA follows: TGTGCCAGCAGCCAAGACCACAGGGTTAACACCGGGGAGCTGTTTTTT. Amino acids: CASSQDHRVNTGELFF.

This clone occurred once. The chain is built from TRBV28 and TRBJ2-7; 7 nucleotides agree with TRBD1. V shed 7 bases, J shed 1 base, and the junction held 13 bases outside the gene matches. The CDR3 contains 16 residues. Germline CDR1 MDHEN, CDR2 SYDVKM. The CDR3 region is CASIETGQLNSYEQYF. The CDR3 region has the DNA TGTGCCAGCATCGAGACGGGACAGCTAAATTCCTACGAGCAGTACTTC. The full variable domain, with the rest looked up from reference TRBV28 and TRBJ2-7, is DVKVTQSSRYLVKRTGEKVFLECVQDMDHENMFWYRQDPGLGLRLIYFSYDVKMKEKGDIPEGYSVSREKKERFSLILESASTNQTSMYLCASIETGQLNSYEQYFGPGTRLTVT.

This clone was seen more than once but under ten times. This sequence joins TRBV10-1 and TRBJ1-6, with D tentatively TRBD1 (6 bases). Germline-derived CDR1 and CDR2 are WNHNN and SYGVQD (reference sequence). Between the trimmed V and J ends, which lost 0 bases and 13 bases, there was a span of 16 bases. The CDR3 is 15 residues long. CDR3 loop: CASSESWGPGTPLHF. Here the CDR3 DNA reads TGCGCCAGCAGTGAGTCGTGGGGGCCAGGGACCCCCCTCCACTTT.

V and J are TRBV5-5 and TRBJ2-7; 10 nucleotides agree with TRBD2. The length of the CDR3 is 15 residues. V shed 0 bases and J 7 bases; nucleotides not matched to a gene: 7. Germline V CDR1 and CDR2: SGHKS, YYEKEE (reference sequence). The CDR3 coding sequence is TGTGCCAGCAGCTTGGTAGCGGGAGGACTCGGGGAGCAGTACTTC. Protein: CASSLVAGGLGEQYF.

DNA for the CDR3: TGTGCCAGCAGGCCCACAGGGGGGGGCTATGGCTACACCTTC. Translating gives CASRPTGGGYGYTF. The chain employs TRBV11-2 and TRBJ1-2; TRBD1 agrees at 8 bases. The CDR3 extends over 14 amino acids. After removal of 6 bases from V and 4 bases from J, the junction contained 7 bases not matched to a gene. The germline CDR1 and CDR2 sequences are SGHAT and FQNNGV. Together with reference TRBV11-2 and TRBJ1-2, the CDR3 gives the full variable domain: EAGVAQSPRYKIIEKRQSVAFWCNPISGHATLYWYQQILGQGPKLLIQFQNNGVVDDSQLPKDRFSAERLKGVDSTLKIQPAKLEDSAVYLCASRPTGGGYGYTFGSGTRLTVV.